This T cell receptor beta chain was recorded in a study of cytomegalovirus exposure and HLA in healthy donors. This clone was recorded once. Its antigen is unknown. The germline gives CDR1 GTSNPN, CDR2 SVGIG (reference sequence). V was pared by 0 bases and J by 2 bases, with 4 bases of the junction left unmatched. There are 16 residues in the CDR3. The study's findings and limits: Among the CMV-associated chains, a few were confirmed in vitro as specific for CMV antigens. Among TCR beta chains, those listed as cytomegalovirus-associated numbered about 160.

The method was immunoSEQ multiplex PCR; TCRdb's version includes in-frame clones alone and lacks a portion of them. The sample shows under 200,000 clones, roughly 81% of them seen only once. Sequenced input: PBMCs. This sequence originates from a woman in her 30s in good health and CMV-seronegative. The rearrangement links TRBV30 to TRBJ2-5, with 12 bases lining up with TRBD2. The CDR3 region has the DNA TGTGCCTGGAGTGTGGCTAGCGGGAGGGGTCAAGAGACCCAGTACTTC. This gives the protein CAWSVASGRGQETQYF.